The TCR beta chain under discussion was sequenced for a study of T cells in Graves' hyperthyroidism and ophthalmopathy. General study results and limits: Blood also held most thyroid clonotypes expanded beyond 0.001.

Germline V gives CDR1 SGHTA, CDR2 FQGNSA. J lost 5 bases, V lost 8 bases, and 6 bases had no gene match. The CDR3 length is 13 residues. This clonotype was detected many times. Its antigen is still unknown. Regions amplified from RNA transcripts were the TCR beta CDR3 regions. HTBI primers drove first-round RT-PCR of the TCR CDR3. TCRdb redid the calling of the multiplex PCR reads with MiXCR, one entry per CDR3 protein. This table has 550,000 to 600,000 distinct CDR3 sequences, 16% appearing once. The clonotype originates from a woman in her late teens or twenties with Graves' hyperthyroidism. The chain is built from TRBV7-2 and TRBJ2-3; TRBD1 matches 8 bases. Sequencing was carried out using blood. CDR3 sequence: CASSIQGGDTQYF. The CDR3 nucleotides read TGTGCCAGCTCAATACAGGGGGGAGATACGCAGTATTTT.